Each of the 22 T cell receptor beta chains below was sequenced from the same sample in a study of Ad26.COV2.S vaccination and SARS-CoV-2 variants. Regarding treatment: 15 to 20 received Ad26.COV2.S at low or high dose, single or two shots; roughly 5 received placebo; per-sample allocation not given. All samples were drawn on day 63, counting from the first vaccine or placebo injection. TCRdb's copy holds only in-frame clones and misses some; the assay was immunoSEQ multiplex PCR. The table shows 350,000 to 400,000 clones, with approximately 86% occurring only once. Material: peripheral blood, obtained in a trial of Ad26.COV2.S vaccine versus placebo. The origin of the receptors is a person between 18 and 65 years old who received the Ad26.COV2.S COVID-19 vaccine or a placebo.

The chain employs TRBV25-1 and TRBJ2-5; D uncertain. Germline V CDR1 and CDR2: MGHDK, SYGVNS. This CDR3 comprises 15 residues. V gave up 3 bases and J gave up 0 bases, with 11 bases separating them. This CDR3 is CASSDPGLYQETQYF. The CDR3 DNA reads TGTGCCAGCAGTGACCCGGGCCTGTACCAAGAGACCCAGTACTTC.

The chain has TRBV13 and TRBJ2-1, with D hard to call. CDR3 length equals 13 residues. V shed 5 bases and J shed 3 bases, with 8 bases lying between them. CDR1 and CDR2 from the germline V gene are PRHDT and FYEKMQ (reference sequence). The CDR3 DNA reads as TGTGCCAGCAGCCCACTGGTCTACAATGAGCAGTTCTTC. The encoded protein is CASSPLVYNEQFF.

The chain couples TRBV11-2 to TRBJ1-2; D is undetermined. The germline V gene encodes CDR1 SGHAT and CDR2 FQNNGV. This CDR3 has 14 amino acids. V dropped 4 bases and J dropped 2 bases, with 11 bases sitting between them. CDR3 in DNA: TGTGCCAGCAGCTCCTCCCCGGACAACTATGGCTACACCTTC. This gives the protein CASSSSPDNYGYTF.

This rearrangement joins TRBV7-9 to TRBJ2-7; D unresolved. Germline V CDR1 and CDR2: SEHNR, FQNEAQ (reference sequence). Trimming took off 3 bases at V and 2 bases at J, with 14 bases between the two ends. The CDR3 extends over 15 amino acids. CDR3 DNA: TGTGCCAGCAGCTTGTATAGGAACGATCCCTACGAGCAGTACTTC. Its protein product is CASSLYRNDPYEQYF.

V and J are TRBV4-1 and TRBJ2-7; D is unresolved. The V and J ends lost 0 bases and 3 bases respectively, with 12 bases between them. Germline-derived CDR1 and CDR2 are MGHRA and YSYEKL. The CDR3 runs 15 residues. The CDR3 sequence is CASSQDRWGSYEQYF. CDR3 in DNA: TGCGCCAGCAGCCAAGATAGGTGGGGAAGCTACGAGCAGTACTTC.

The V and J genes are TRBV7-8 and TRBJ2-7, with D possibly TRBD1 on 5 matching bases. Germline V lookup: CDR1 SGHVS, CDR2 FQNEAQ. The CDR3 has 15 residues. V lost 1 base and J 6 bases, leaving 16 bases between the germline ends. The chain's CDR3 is CASSLVGRASGEQYF. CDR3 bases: TGTGCCAGCAGCTTAGTGGGCAGGGCCTCGGGCGAGCAGTACTTC.

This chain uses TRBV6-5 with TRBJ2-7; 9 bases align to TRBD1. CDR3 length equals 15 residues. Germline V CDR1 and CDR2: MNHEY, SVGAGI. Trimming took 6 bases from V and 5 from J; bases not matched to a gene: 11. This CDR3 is CASSHYRGRFHEQYF. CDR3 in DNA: TGTGCCAGCAGCCACTACAGGGGGCGGTTCCACGAGCAGTACTTC.

The CDR3 region has the DNA TGTGCCAGCAGCTTGAAAAGATATGGCTACACCTTC. Its protein is CASSLKRYGYTF. This chain connects TRBV5-8 to TRBJ1-2; D is unresolved. The CDR3 is made up of 12 amino acids. The V gene's germline CDR1 is SGHTS and CDR2 YDEGEE. The V end lost 1 base, the J end lost 5 bases, and 6 bases lay between the germline ends.

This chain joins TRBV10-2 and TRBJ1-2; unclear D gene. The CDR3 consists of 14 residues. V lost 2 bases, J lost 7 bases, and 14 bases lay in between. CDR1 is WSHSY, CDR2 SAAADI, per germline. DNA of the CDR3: TGCGCCAGCAGTGAGAACTCCCCCCGGGGTGGCTACACCTTC. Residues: CASSENSPRGGYTF.

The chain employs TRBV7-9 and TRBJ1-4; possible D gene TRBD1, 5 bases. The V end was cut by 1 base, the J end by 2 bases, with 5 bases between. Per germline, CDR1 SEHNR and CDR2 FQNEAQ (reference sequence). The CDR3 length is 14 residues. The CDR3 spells CASSLDRTNEKLFF. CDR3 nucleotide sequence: TGTGCCAGCAGCTTAGACAGGACTAATGAAAAACTGTTTTTT.

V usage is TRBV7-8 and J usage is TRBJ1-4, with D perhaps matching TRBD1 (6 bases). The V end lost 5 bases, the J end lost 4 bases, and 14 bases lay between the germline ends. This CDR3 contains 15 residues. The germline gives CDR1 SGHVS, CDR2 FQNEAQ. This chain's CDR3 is CASSIETGLNEKLFF. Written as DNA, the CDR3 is TGTGCCAGCAGCATAGAGACAGGCCTTAATGAAAAACTGTTTTTT.

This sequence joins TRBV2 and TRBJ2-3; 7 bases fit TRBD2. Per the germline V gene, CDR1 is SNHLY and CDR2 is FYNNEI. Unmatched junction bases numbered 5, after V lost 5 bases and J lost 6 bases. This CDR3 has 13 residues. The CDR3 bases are TGTGCCAGCAGTCCCGGGGGGTTCGATACGCAGTATTTT. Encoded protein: CASSPGGFDTQYF.

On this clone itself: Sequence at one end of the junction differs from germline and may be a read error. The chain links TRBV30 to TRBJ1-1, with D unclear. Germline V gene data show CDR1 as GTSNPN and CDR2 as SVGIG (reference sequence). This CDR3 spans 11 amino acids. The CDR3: CAWSVGRERNF. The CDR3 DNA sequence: TGTGCCTGGAGTGTGGGAAGGGAGAGAAACTTT.

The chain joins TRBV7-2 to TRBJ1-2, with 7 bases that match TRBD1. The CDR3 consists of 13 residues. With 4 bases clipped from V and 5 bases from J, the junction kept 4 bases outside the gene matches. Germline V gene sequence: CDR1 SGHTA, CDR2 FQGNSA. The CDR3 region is CASSSMTGYGYTF. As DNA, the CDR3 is TGTGCCAGCAGCTCCATGACAGGGTATGGCTACACCTTC.

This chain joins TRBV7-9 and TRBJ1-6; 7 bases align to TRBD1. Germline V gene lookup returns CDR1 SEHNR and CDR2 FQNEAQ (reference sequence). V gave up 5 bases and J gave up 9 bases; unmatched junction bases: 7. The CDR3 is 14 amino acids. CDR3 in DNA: TGTGCCAGCAGCCGCCGGGACAGTGCTTCACCCCTCCACTTT. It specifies CASSRRDSASPLHF.

This chain's CDR3 is CAWEPVTRNGYTF. For the CDR3, the DNA is TGTGCCTGGGAACCCGTGACACGCAATGGCTACACCTTC. This chain connects TRBV30 to TRBJ1-2; no reliable D call. This CDR3 is 13 amino acids long. The germline V and J ends were trimmed by 5 bases and 6 bases, with 16 bases remaining between them. CDR1 is GTSNPN and CDR2 is SVGIG in the germline V gene (reference sequence).

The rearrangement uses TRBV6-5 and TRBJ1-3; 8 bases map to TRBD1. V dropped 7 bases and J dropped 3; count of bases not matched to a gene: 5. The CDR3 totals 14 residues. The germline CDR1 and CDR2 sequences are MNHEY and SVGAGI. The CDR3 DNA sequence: TGTGCCAGCAATCCGGACAGGGATGGAAACACCATATATTTT. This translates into CASNPDRDGNTIYF.

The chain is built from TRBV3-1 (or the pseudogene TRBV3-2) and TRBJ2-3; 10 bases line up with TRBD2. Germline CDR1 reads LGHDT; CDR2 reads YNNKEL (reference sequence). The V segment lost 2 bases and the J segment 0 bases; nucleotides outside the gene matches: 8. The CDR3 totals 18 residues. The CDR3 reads CASSQKGVAGGSTDTQYF. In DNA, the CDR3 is TGTGCCAGCAGCCAAAAGGGGGTAGCGGGGGGAAGCACAGATACGCAGTATTTT.

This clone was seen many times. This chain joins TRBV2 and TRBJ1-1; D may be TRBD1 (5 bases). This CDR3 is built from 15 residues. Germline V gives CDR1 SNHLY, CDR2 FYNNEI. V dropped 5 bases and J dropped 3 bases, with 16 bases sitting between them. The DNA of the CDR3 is TGTGCCAGCAGTTCGGGGCTCGGGGGTTACACTGAAGCTTTCTTT. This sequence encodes CASSSGLGGYTEAFF. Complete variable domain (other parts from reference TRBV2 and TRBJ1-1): EPEVTQTPSHQVTQMGQEVILRCVPISNHLYFYWYRQILGQKVEFLVSFYNNEISEKSEIFDDQFSVERPDGSNFTLKIRSTKLEDSAMYFCASSSGLGGYTEAFFGQGTRLTVV.

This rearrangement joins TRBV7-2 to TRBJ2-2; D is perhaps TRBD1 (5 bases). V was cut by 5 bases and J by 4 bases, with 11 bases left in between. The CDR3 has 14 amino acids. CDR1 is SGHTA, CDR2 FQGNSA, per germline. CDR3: CASSPQGRTGELFF. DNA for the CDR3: TGTGCCAGCAGCCCCCAGGGTCGCACCGGGGAGCTGTTTTTT.

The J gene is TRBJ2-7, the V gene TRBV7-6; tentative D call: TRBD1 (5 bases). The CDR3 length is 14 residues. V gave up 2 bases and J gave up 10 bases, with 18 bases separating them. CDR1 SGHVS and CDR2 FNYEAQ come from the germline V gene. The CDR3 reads CASSLTSGYWKQYF. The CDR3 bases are TGTGCCAGCAGCTTAACGTCAGGGTATTGGAAACAGTACTTC.

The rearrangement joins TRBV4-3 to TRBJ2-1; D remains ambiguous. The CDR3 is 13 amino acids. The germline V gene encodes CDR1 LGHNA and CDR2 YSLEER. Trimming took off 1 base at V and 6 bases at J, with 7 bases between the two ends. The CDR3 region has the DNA TGCGCCAGCAGCCAAGTTTCCGGCAATGAGCAGTTCTTC. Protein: CASSQVSGNEQFF.